This T cell receptor beta chain was captured by sequencing in a study of immune cell composition in non-small cell lung cancer (dated by TCRdb to the late 2010s). The study in broad terms: Histologic subtype was assigned using H&E plus p63, CK5, Napsin A and TTF-1 immunohistochemistry, mainly lung adenocarcinoma or squamous cell carcinoma. TCR-beta sequencing (Adaptive Biotechnologies) was performed on about 37 paired NSCLC tumour and non-adjacent lung specimens plus 26 tumour-only specimens. In supplementary cohort #1, which comprised 10 lung adenocarcinoma cases, paired tumour/lung TCR-beta sequencing was performed and TIL populations were generated so that tumour reactivity could be assessed. Several tumour specimens with TCR-beta data were rare histological subtypes and were excluded from the subtype comparisons. Overall results and qualifications from the work: In roughly 11 adenocarcinoma cases, a strong correlation was found between maximal tumour-associated clone frequency and TIL tumour reactivity, whereas no such correlation was found between overall clonality and TIL tumour reactivity. Tumour-associated clones >0.5% were found in nearly half of NSCLC cases, namely in more than 25% of adenocarcinomas versus about 77% of squamous carcinomas. The reactivity cohort contained only around eleven cases, and the tumour-reactive clones were not shown to have sequences in common with the dominant in vivo tumour-associated clones. No significant correlation was found between smoking pack-years and tumour TCR-beta clonality.

As encoded in the germline V gene, CDR1 is SGHAT while CDR2 is FQNNGV. The CDR3, from cysteine to phenylalanine, totals 14 residues. The CDR3 DNA has 42 bases and is translated from base 1. V loses 2 bases, J loses 6 bases, and the germline ends lie 11 bases apart. TCR-beta CDR3 regions were amplified from genomic DNA by a two-step multiplex PCR, with the second step adding Illumina-compatible adaptors. As a commercial immunoSEQ service, TCR-beta immunosequencing was carried out on an Illumina platform. The original methods were these. Two measures summarised the repertoires: productive clonality, and Top 10 Clones, meaning the percentage of T-cell templates coming from the ten most frequent sequences. Values for productive clonality spanned 0 to 1, where a value of 1 indicated a monoclonal population. Using log10 scatter plots, tumour-associated clones were identified as sequences that made up at least 0.1% of tumour T-cell templates yet were absent from the matched non-adjacent lung. Student's t-tests were used for two-group comparisons, ANOVA was used for stages, and linear regression was used for relationships, with analyses conducted in GraphPad Prism7 and R. TCRdb retrieved this table from immuneACCESS and kept in-frame rearrangements only. Not all clones are present; in checked studies, unresolved V genes account for under half, and no reason is known for the remainder. V and J calls and clone size follow that table, whereas D and trimming were derived from the DNA. The sample contains 15,000 or so clones, 77% of them found a single time. Together, the top ten hold 7.5% to 10% of the sample.

Comments on this clone: This clone's antigen is unknown. Base qualities were left out, and no much larger clone turns up one base away.

Normal lung samples were non-adjacent lung tissue taken as far from the tumour as possible, at least 3 cm away, from the same patient. Frozen aliquots of unsorted single-cell suspensions were used for genomic DNA extraction with the QIAamp DNA kit. Tissues arrived within 2 hours after resection and were immediately processed into single-cell suspensions. Tissue was broken up mechanically, digested enzymatically with DNase I, collagenase I and hyaluronidase for roughly 32 minutes at 37 degrees C, and then filtered and RBC-lysed. A further study also used this sample, focusing on CD4 T cells in lung cancer. The second publication reports: In the study, blood T cells of NSCLC patients were screened for responses to candidate mutation-encoded neoepitopes, and neoantigen-specific CD4+ T-cell clones and TCRs were isolated. Tumor and non-adjacent lung tissue came from a few patients undergoing curative-intent resections for stage I-III non-small cell lung cancer. Lung adenocarcinoma or squamous cell carcinoma was present in the resected patients, who were aged 60 to 69 at blood donation and were mostly former smokers. Before blood donation, patients had received treatments including platinum chemotherapy, and some received nivolumab or pembrolizumab. Some blood-derived responses might reflect in vitro priming of naive T cells or cross-reactivity rather than memory responses to the cancer. Deep sequencing of TCRB was used to follow the frequency of neoantigen-specific clonotypes in tumor resections, non-adjacent lung and cultured T-cell products. TCRB sequence data were analyzed with the kit provider's software, and tumor enrichment of clonotype templates was tested with Fisher's exact test.

The sequence joins TRBV11-2 to TRBJ1-5; a confident D gene designation cannot be given. The sequencing input was non-adjacent lung tissue. The source of this sequence is a human donor with non-small cell lung cancer. The CDR3 region reads CASSLPRERQPQHF. The sequenced DNA: TGTGCCAGCAGCTTACCGAGGGAGCGTCAGCCCCAGCATTTT.